Listed here are 24 T cell receptor beta chains from one sample, sequenced in a study of cytomegalovirus exposure and HLA in healthy donors. The PCR was carried out with 60 Vbeta primers and 13 Jbeta primers. Using immunoSEQ multiplex PCR, the repertoire was profiled, and TCRdb retains in-frame clones only, with some absent. The data show 100,000 to 150,000 clones, around 80% seen once. Sequenced: PBMCs. Source of these receptors: a female donor in good health and CMV-seronegative.

This clone has only a few counts. The genes are TRBV27 and TRBJ2-5; 13 bases fit TRBD2. Unmatched junction bases numbered 8, after V lost 5 bases and J lost 5 bases. The CDR3 runs to 16 residues. Germline V gene data show CDR1 as MNHEY and CDR2 as SMNVEV (reference sequence). The CDR3 reads CASSPRLAGGGETQYF. DNA for the CDR3: TGTGCCAGCAGTCCCCGACTAGCGGGGGGCGGGGAGACCCAGTACTTC.

The V gene is TRBV10-3, the J gene TRBJ1-5; D unresolved. The ends were cut back, 2 bases at V and 0 bases at J, with 14 bases in the middle. Per germline, CDR1 ENHRY and CDR2 SYGVKD. There are 17 residues in the CDR3. CDR3 in DNA: TGTGCCATCAGTGAGGGTTTTTGGCAGGATAGCAATCAGCCCCAGCATTTT. Translation gives CAISEGFWQDSNQPQHF.

The chain carries TRBV7-9 and TRBJ1-6; 9 nucleotides align to TRBD1. The CDR3 has 15 residues. With V trimmed by 7 bases and J by 5 bases, 6 bases remained unmatched. Germline values: CDR1 SEHNR, CDR2 FQNEAQ (reference sequence). The CDR3 reads CASNLGDRDNSPLHF. The CDR3 nucleotides are TGTGCCAGCAATTTAGGGGACAGGGATAATTCACCCCTCCACTTT.

The rearrangement uses TRBV10-3 and TRBJ1-3; D unresolved. In germline, CDR1 is ENHRY, CDR2 SYGVKD. The ends were cut back, 11 bases at V and 1 base at J, with 15 bases in the middle. CDR3 length: 14 amino acids. CDR3 sequence: CASSPATSGNTIYF. CDR3 DNA sequence: TGTGCCTCCTCCCCGGCGACATCTGGAAACACCATATATTTT.

A single count supports this clone. Other DNA sequences in the sample encode the same CDR3. J is TRBJ2-3 and V is TRBV7-8, with D tentatively TRBD2 (6 bases). This CDR3 contains 16 residues. The germline V gene has CDR1 SGHVS and CDR2 FQNEAQ. V lost 3 bases, J lost 9 bases, and 22 bases lay in between. The CDR3 spells CASSLNRLAFGDTQYF. The CDR3 DNA sequence: TGTGCCAGCAGCTTGAATCGGCTAGCGTTTGGAGACACGCAGTATTTT.

This clone has just one count. The rearrangement uses TRBV6-1 and TRBJ2-7; D is perhaps TRBD1 (5 bases). Germline loops: CDR1 MNHNS, CDR2 SASEGT. Trimming took off 6 bases at V and 2 bases at J, with 8 bases between the two ends. The CDR3 spans 12 residues. In DNA form, the CDR3 reads TGTGCCAGCAGACAGGATACCTACGAGCAGTACTTC. Translating it yields CASRQDTYEQYF.

The chain has TRBV12-5 and TRBJ1-1; tentative D call: TRBD1 (5 bases). The V gene's germline CDR1 is LGHNT and CDR2 FRNRAP. Trimming shortened V by 5 bases and J by 5 bases, and 18 bases separated the two germline ends. The CDR3 sequence is 15 residues long. The CDR3 DNA is TGTGCTAGTGGTCTACGGACACACAGAGCAACTGAAGCTTTCTTT. Translation: CASGLRTHRATEAFF.

V usage is TRBV7-8 and J usage is TRBJ1-4; D remains unclear. The germline gives CDR1 SGHVS, CDR2 FQNEAQ. This CDR3 has 15 residues. V lost 5 bases and J 4 bases, leaving 14 bases between the germline ends. The CDR3 region is CASSTQTFFNEKLFF. For the CDR3, the DNA is TGTGCCAGCAGCACACAGACGTTTTTTAATGAAAAACTGTTTTTT. Drawing the rest from reference TRBV7-8 and TRBJ1-4, the complete variable domain is GAGVSQSPRYKVAKRGQDVALRCDPISGHVSLFWYQQALGQGPEFLTYFQNEAQLDKSGLPSDRFFAERPEGSVSTLKIQRTQQEDSAVYLCASSTQTFFNEKLFFGSGTQLSVL.

In regard to this clone: Other DNA sequences of this sample code for an identical CDR3. This rearrangement joins TRBV4-1 to TRBJ2-7; 11 bases map to TRBD1. CDR3 length: 14 residues. Germline V gene sequence: CDR1 MGHRA, CDR2 YSYEKL. Losses at the gene ends were 4 bases for V and 2 bases for J; bases not matched to a gene: 1. The CDR3 is CASSRDRGAYEQYF. The CDR3 DNA reads as TGCGCCAGCAGCCGGGACAGGGGGGCCTACGAGCAGTACTTC.

The rearrangement uses TRBV30 and TRBJ2-5; no definite D call. The J call may be faulty, since TRBJ2-7 better matches the DNA end. The CDR3 covers 10 residues. Germline V gene data show CDR1 as GTSNPN and CDR2 as SVGIG (reference sequence). CDR3 coding DNA: TGTGCCTGGGGTCGGTACGAGCAGTACTTC. It yields the protein CAWGRYEQYF.

The chain joins TRBV5-4 to TRBJ2-7; D is undetermined. V shed 1 base and J shed 5 bases, with 4 bases lying between them. The germline V gene encodes CDR1 SGHNT and CDR2 YYREEE (reference sequence). The CDR3 has 11 residues. The CDR3 DNA reads TGTGCCAGCAGCTTGTACAACGAGCAGTACTTC. Translated, it gives CASSLYNEQYF.

The V call is TRBV11-1, the J call TRBJ1-2, with a tentative D call TRBD1 (5 bases). This CDR3 region has 14 residues. V was shortened by 0 bases and J by 8 bases, with 13 bases between the two germline ends. CDR1 is SGHAT and CDR2 is FQDESV in the germline V gene (reference sequence). The CDR3 loop is CASSLAGQDPGYTF. The CDR3 nucleotides read TGTGCCAGCAGCTTAGCGGGGCAAGACCCGGGCTACACCTTC.

The rearrangement joins TRBV2 to TRBJ2-1; maybe TRBD2 (5 bases). The CDR3 extends over 14 amino acids. Trimming took off 1 base at V and 6 bases at J, with 10 bases between the two ends. Germline V gene lookup returns CDR1 SNHLY and CDR2 FYNNEI. Here the CDR3 reads CASSEVRTSNEQFF. CDR3 nucleotide sequence: TGTGCCAGCAGTGAAGTTAGGACTTCCAATGAGCAGTTCTTC.

CDR3 protein: CASSRTSGSYEQYF. CDR3 DNA: TGTGCCAGCAGCAGGACTAGCGGGAGCTACGAGCAGTACTTC. The rearrangement uses TRBV5-4 and TRBJ2-7; 13 bases are a match to TRBD2. The CDR3 consists of 14 residues. Germline-derived CDR1 and CDR2 are SGHNT and YYREEE (reference sequence). Trimming took 4 bases from V and 3 from J; bases not matched to a gene: 1.

The chain links TRBV6-5 to TRBJ2-3; weak D call: TRBD1 (5 bases). V was pared by 2 bases and J by 4 bases, with 13 bases between. This CDR3 contains 15 residues. CDR1 MNHEY and CDR2 SVGAGI come from the germline V gene. The CDR3 sequence is CASSYQGFGPDTQYF. The CDR3 DNA reads TGTGCCAGCAGTTACCAGGGCTTTGGTCCAGATACGCAGTATTTT.

V gene TRBV7-2 combines with J gene TRBJ1-5; 8 positions match TRBD1. CDR3 size: 16 residues. Germline trimming cut 3 bases from V and 1 base from J; bases unmatched to any gene: 5. Germline V lookup: CDR1 SGHTA, CDR2 FQGNSA. The CDR3 here is CASSLAGGFSNQPQHF. The CDR3 DNA reads TGTGCCAGCAGCTTGGCAGGGGGCTTCAGCAATCAGCCCCAGCATTTT.

This clone has just a few counts. The junction departs from the called germline gene at one end, perhaps through a read error. V usage is TRBV2 and J usage is TRBJ1-2; D ambiguous. This CDR3 has 17 residues. Germline values: CDR1 SNHLY, CDR2 FYNNEI. The CDR3 region has the DNA TGTGCCAGCAGGGAAGCAGCCATAGCCCGCCCTGAGGCTGGCTACACCTTC. Protein product: CASREAAIARPEAGYTF.

The chain is built from TRBV27 and TRBJ2-2; D possibly corresponds to TRBD1 (6 bases). The CDR3 is made up of 17 amino acids. In germline, CDR1 is MNHEY, CDR2 SMNVEV (reference sequence). Trimming took off 4 bases at V and 6 bases at J, with 21 bases between the two ends. CDR3 region: CASSYGPGQRPAGELFF. As DNA, the CDR3 is TGTGCCAGCAGTTACGGCCCAGGACAGCGGCCCGCCGGGGAGCTGTTTTTT.

This clone was seen a single time. V is TRBV6-5 and J is TRBJ1-5; D possibly corresponds to TRBD1 (6 bases). V was cut by 5 bases and J by 3 bases, with 8 bases left in between. Germline V CDR1 and CDR2: MNHEY, SVGAGI. This CDR3 has 13 amino acids. CDR3 DNA: TGTGCCAGCAGTAGGGACACCAATCAGCCCCAGCATTTT. Residues: CASSRDTNQPQHF.

The J gene is TRBJ1-1, the V gene TRBV6-1; weak D call: TRBD1 (6 bases). This CDR3 contains 15 residues. Germline V CDR1 and CDR2: MNHNS, SASEGT. V shed 2 bases and J shed 3 bases, with 13 bases lying between them. The CDR3 DNA reads as TGTGCCAGCAGTGAACTAGGGGGAGGGTACACTGAAGCTTTCTTT. Translating it yields CASSELGGGYTEAFF.

The chain carries TRBV6-5 and TRBJ1-2, with D maybe TRBD1 (5 bases). The CDR3 sequence is 15 residues long. The V end was cut by 1 base, the J end by 0 bases, with 9 bases between. Germline CDR1 MNHEY, CDR2 SVGAGI. The CDR3 bases are TGTGCCAGCAGTTACTGGGGGGGAGCTAACTATGGCTACACCTTC. This codes for CASSYWGGANYGYTF.

This sequence joins TRBV2 and TRBJ2-1; 9 bases are a match to TRBD1. Unmatched junction bases numbered 6, after V lost 6 bases and J lost 3 bases. The germline V gene has CDR1 SNHLY and CDR2 FYNNEI. CDR3 length: 15 residues. The CDR3 sequence: CASRTGTGNYNEQFF. In DNA form, the CDR3 reads TGTGCCAGCAGAACCGGGACAGGGAACTACAATGAGCAGTTCTTC.

V is TRBV7-9 and J is TRBJ2-1; the match to TRBD2 covers 7 bases. Losses at the gene ends were 4 bases for V and 7 bases for J; bases not matched to a gene: 1. Germline V gene lookup returns CDR1 SEHNR and CDR2 FQNEAQ (reference sequence). CDR3 length equals 12 residues. CDR3 nucleotide sequence: TGTGCCAGCAGCTACGGGGGGAATGAGCAGTTCTTC. This gives the protein CASSYGGNEQFF.

This chain connects TRBV2 to TRBJ2-3; D gene uncertain. This CDR3 is built from 13 residues. Trimming removed 4 bases at V and 1 base at J, with 6 bases between. Germline V CDR1 and CDR2: SNHLY, FYNNEI. The CDR3 loop is CASSGSGTDTQYF. In DNA form, the CDR3 reads TGTGCCAGCAGTGGGTCAGGCACAGATACGCAGTATTTT.